Sequencing of this T cell receptor beta chain was carried out in a study of cytomegalovirus exposure and HLA in healthy donors. The germline V gene encodes CDR1 LGHNA and CDR2 YNFKEQ. This CDR3 spans 16 amino acids. After removal of 4 bases from V and 2 bases from J, the junction contained 8 bases not matched to a gene. As concerns this clone: Antigen specificity is unknown.

General observations from the study: Researchers catalogued under 200 TCR beta chains as cytomegalovirus-associated. Data from an earlier analysis indicated that most TCR beta V segments were productive either about 90% or about 30% of the time.

Vbeta (60) and Jbeta (13) primers were used in the PCR. Only in-frame clones appear in the TCRdb table, and some are missing; sequencing was by immunoSEQ multiplex PCR. The table lists more than 150,000 clones, around 80% of them singletons. The genes are TRBV4-2 and TRBJ2-3; 8 nucleotides agree with TRBD2. Material: PBMCs. This TCR derives from a girl aged 2 to 9 in good health and CMV-seropositive. The CDR3 loop is CASSRILAANTDTQYF. DNA for the CDR3: TGTGCCAGCAGCCGGATACTAGCGGCGAACACAGATACGCAGTATTTT.